This TCR beta chain came from a study of T-cell memory formation after mild COVID-19. On the study more broadly: TCR clusters were largely donor specific. Study-level findings and limits: Still unconfirmed is whether the second-wave clones peaking on day 37 recognized SARS-CoV-2. Of the contracting clones, CD4+ ones lay mainly in CM and EM, and CD8+ ones in EMRA. Pre-infection memory showed some responding clones, and this suggested that cross-reactive memory joined.

A remark on this clonotype: Its antigen is undetermined.

The CDR3 loop spans 12 amino acids. Germline V gene sequence: CDR1 DFQATT, CDR2 SNEGSKA (reference sequence). Trimming stripped 1 base from V and 8 bases from J, with 9 bases between. TCRdb recomputed calls from the 5' RACE reads with MiXCR, one row per CDR3 protein. The sample includes 300,000 to 350,000 distinct CDR3 sequences, around 19% of them seen just once. The V and J genes are TRBV20-1 and TRBJ2-1, with D unresolved. The sequencing input was PBMCs or a T cell subset sorted from them (not recorded which). This TCR came from a man aged 18 to 35 who had mild COVID-19 (a few samples of this study predate the infection). Cell type and time point are not known. CDR3 amino acids: CSARARVYEQFF. The CDR3 region has the DNA TGCAGTGCTAGAGCACGGGTCTATGAGCAGTTCTTC.